This TCR beta chain was obtained from a study of cytomegalovirus exposure and HLA in healthy donors. V shed 0 bases and J shed 6 bases, with 9 bases lying between them. Germline values: CDR1 SNHLY, CDR2 FYNNEI. This CDR3 region has 13 residues. In the PCR, 60 Vbeta and 13 Jbeta primers were used. Here immunoSEQ multiplex PCR was the method, and the copy in TCRdb shows in-frame clones only, minus some. The repertoire holds about 110,000 clones, with over 65% as singletons. A word on this clone: What it binds is unknown.

Regarding the study as a whole: It was in a later analysis that TCR association rates were seen to vary by HLA locus, highest for DRB1 and lowest for HLA-C. According to a later analysis, donors in an Asian-associated ancestry cluster reportedly had fewer N-insertions than the approximately 730-donor mean. Later analysis identified a missense DCLRE1C variant that was linked to TCR beta V- and J-gene trimming. In an earlier analysis, about 90% or about 30%: the productive usage of most TCR beta V segments.

The sample was PBMCs. J is TRBJ2-7 and V is TRBV2; D is unresolved. The clonotype comes from a woman under 40 in good health and CMV-seronegative. CDR3 sequence: CASSEAHFFEQYF. The CDR3 DNA sequence: TGTGCCAGCAGTGAAGCTCACTTCTTCGAGCAGTACTTC.